The 30 T cell receptor beta chains in this list originate from one sample, sequenced in a study of blood T cell repertoires in COVID-19. Some clones are missing from TCRdb's copy, which holds only in-frame ones; the method was immunoSEQ multiplex PCR. The table includes about 210,000 clones, approximately 80% detected once. Sequencing was carried out using peripheral blood. The receptors here all came from a human donor in a cohort sampled during active COVID-19.

The chain links TRBV24-1 to TRBJ2-3; TRBD1 is a possible D gene (5 bases). V lost 8 bases and J 2 bases, leaving 10 bases between the germline ends. The CDR3 sequence is 13 residues long. Germline V gene sequence: CDR1 KGHDR, CDR2 SFDVKD. The CDR3 DNA is TGTGCCACCATGCCGACAGCCACAGATACGCAGTATTTT. Its translation is CATMPTATDTQYF.

This clone appeared a single time. The chain has TRBV12-3 or TRBV12-4 and TRBJ1-2; D not resolved. Trimming left V 5 bases short and J 8 bases short, with 15 bases between. This CDR3 is built from 13 residues. This chain's CDR3 is CASSLAPWQGYTF. CDR3 nucleotide sequence: TGTGCCAGCAGTCTGGCACCGTGGCAGGGCTACACCTTC.

The J gene is TRBJ1-1, the V gene TRBV19; 9 bases agree with TRBD1. Germline values: CDR1 LNHDA, CDR2 SQIVND (reference sequence). The trim removed 4 bases at V and 4 bases at J, leaving 4 bases unmatched. The CDR3 runs to 14 residues. The CDR3 protein is CASSRGQGFTEAFF. As DNA, the CDR3 is TGTGCCAGTAGTAGGGGACAGGGTTTCACTGAAGCTTTCTTT.

This clone was counted a few times. A read error is possible here, since a much larger clone lies one base away. This chain joins TRBV28 and TRBJ1-3; D unclear. Germline V lookup: CDR1 MDHEN, CDR2 SYDVKM. CDR3 length: 12 amino acids. V gave up 6 bases and J gave up 0 bases, with 3 bases separating them. CDR3 protein: CASSHSGNTIYF. The DNA for the CDR3 is TGTGCCAGCAGCCACTCTGGAAACACCATATATTTT.

This clone was counted between two and nine times. CDR3 in amino acids: CAWSVSGGEATEAFF. CDR3 DNA: TGTGCCTGGAGTGTATCGGGGGGCGAGGCCACTGAAGCTTTCTTT. The genes are TRBV30 and TRBJ1-1; the D gene is possibly TRBD1 (6 bases). CDR1 is GTSNPN and CDR2 is SVGIG in the germline V gene (reference sequence). Trimming pared 0 bases from V and 4 bases from J, leaving 15 bases between. CDR3 length equals 15 residues.

The chain joins TRBV11-1 to TRBJ2-7, with 7 bases matching TRBD1. CDR1 SGHAT and CDR2 FQDESV come from the germline V gene (reference sequence). CDR3 length: 14 residues. V gave up 1 base and J gave up 3 bases; unmatched junction bases: 3. CDR3 loop: CASSLETGSYEQYF. DNA for the CDR3: TGTGCCAGCAGCTTAGAGACAGGGAGCTACGAGCAGTACTTC.

In its sample, this clone was seen a few times. This chain joins TRBV7-2 and TRBJ2-2, with D tentatively TRBD1 (6 bases). Germline CDR1 reads SGHTA; CDR2 reads FQGNSA. The CDR3 is 16 amino acids. V was pared by 4 bases and J by 6 bases, with 18 bases between. This CDR3 is CASSSPTGTTPGELFF. Here the CDR3 DNA reads TGTGCCAGCAGCTCCCCGACAGGCACCACCCCCGGGGAGCTGTTTTTT.

In this sample, this clone turned up a few times. The rearrangement uses TRBV19 and TRBJ2-1, with D tentatively TRBD2 (6 bases). The CDR3 spans 15 residues. Trimming removed 0 bases from V and 8 bases from J, with 14 bases in between. CDR1 is LNHDA, CDR2 SQIVND, per germline (reference sequence). CDR3 DNA: TGTGCCAGTAGTATAGATAGTTTGGGAGGCCATGAGCAGTTCTTC. It encodes CASSIDSLGGHEQFF.

The chain employs TRBV18 and TRBJ2-7, with a possible D match to TRBD1 (6 bases). The germline V gene has CDR1 KGHSH and CDR2 LQKENI. Trimming left V 3 bases short and J 1 base short, with 10 bases between. The CDR3 totals 14 residues. CDR3 loop: CASSPGHRSYEQYF. The DNA of the CDR3 is TGTGCCAGCTCACCGGGACATCGGTCCTACGAGCAGTACTTC.

This chain uses TRBV27 with TRBJ2-7, with 7 bases fitting TRBD1. The germline CDR1 and CDR2 sequences are MNHEY and SMNVEV (reference sequence). This CDR3 region has 16 residues. V lost 4 bases, J lost 2 bases, and 11 bases stayed unmatched. The CDR3 DNA reads as TGTGCCAGCAGTTCGTCCTCAGGACAGGTAACCTACGAGCAGTACTTC. Translated: CASSSSSGQVTYEQYF.

This clone has just one count. The chain couples TRBV3-1 (or the pseudogene TRBV3-2) to TRBJ2-3; D is perhaps TRBD1 (6 bases). This CDR3 has 18 residues. CDR1 and CDR2 (germline): LGHDT, YNNKEL (reference sequence). V was pared by 1 base and J by 0 bases, with 17 bases between. In DNA form, the CDR3 reads TGTGCCAGCAGCCAAGGATTTAGGATCCAGGGGAGCACAGATACGCAGTATTTT. It is translated as CASSQGFRIQGSTDTQYF.

The chain joins TRBV11-2 to TRBJ2-1, with D perhaps matching TRBD2 (5 bases). V lost 3 bases, J lost 0 bases, and 9 bases lay in between. Germline CDR1 is SGHAT and CDR2 is FQNNGV. This CDR3 has 15 amino acids. The CDR3 here is CASSLDFLSYNEQFF. The CDR3 DNA reads as TGTGCCAGCAGCTTGGACTTCCTCTCCTACAATGAGCAGTTCTTC.

The chain links TRBV4-1 to TRBJ2-2; a possible D gene is TRBD2 (6 bases). This CDR3 has 18 residues. Germline lookup yields CDR1 MGHRA and CDR2 YSYEKL. Trimming shortened V by 0 bases and J by 4 bases, and 18 bases separated the two germline ends. CDR3 protein: CASSQDTHQEGSTGELFF. CDR3 DNA sequence: TGCGCCAGCAGCCAAGATACCCATCAGGAGGGGAGCACCGGGGAGCTGTTTTTT.

This sequence joins TRBV28 and TRBJ2-7; 7 bases fit TRBD1. Germline CDR1 MDHEN, CDR2 SYDVKM. This CDR3 is built from 11 residues. The junction had 0 bases not matched to a gene; V was cut back by 5 bases and J by 5 bases. CDR3 sequence (DNA): TGTGCCAGCAGTGACAGGGACGAGCAGTACTTC. This gives the protein CASSDRDEQYF.

V gene TRBV7-2 combines with J gene TRBJ2-3, with D tentatively TRBD2 (6 bases). The CDR3 consists of 15 residues. Germline CDR1 is SGHTA and CDR2 is FQGNSA. The ends were cut back, 2 bases at V and 0 bases at J, with 9 bases in the middle. The CDR3 protein is CASSLSGTSTDTQYF. The DNA for the CDR3 is TGTGCCAGCAGCTTATCTGGGACTAGCACAGATACGCAGTATTTT.

J is TRBJ2-7 and V is TRBV27; 7 bases line up with TRBD1. There are 14 residues in the CDR3. Germline trimming cut 6 bases from V and 6 bases from J; bases unmatched to any gene: 11. Germline values: CDR1 MNHEY, CDR2 SMNVEV (reference sequence). The CDR3 sequence: CASSTGVGIGEQYF. For the CDR3, the DNA is TGTGCCAGCAGCACAGGGGTAGGGATTGGCGAGCAGTACTTC.

The CDR3 bases are TGTGCCACCCGTATATTAGCGGGGGTAAACACCGGGGAGCTGTTTTTT. It translates to CATRILAGVNTGELFF. V is TRBV24-1 and J is TRBJ2-2; 9 nucleotides align to TRBD2. The CDR3 has 16 residues. With 9 bases clipped from V and 2 bases from J, the junction kept 9 bases outside the gene matches. The germline V gene has CDR1 KGHDR and CDR2 SFDVKD.

The chain carries TRBV4-1 and TRBJ1-2; 9 bases are shared with TRBD1. The V gene end was trimmed by 0 bases and the J gene end by 8 bases; junction bases not matched to a gene: 4. The CDR3 totals 14 residues. Germline V CDR1 and CDR2: MGHRA, YSYEKL. CDR3 in amino acids: CASSQEDRGGGYTF. CDR3 nucleotides: TGCGCCAGCAGCCAAGAGGACAGGGGAGGAGGCTACACCTTC.

The chain is built from TRBV9 and TRBJ2-5; 11 bases fit TRBD2. CDR1 is SGDLS and CDR2 is YYNGEE in the germline V gene. The V gene end was trimmed by 0 bases and the J gene end by 2 bases; junction bases not matched to a gene: 12. This CDR3 is 19 amino acids long. The CDR3 DNA reads TGTGCCAGCAGCGTAGCTATCCCGCTAGCGGGGGGAACTCAAGAGACCCAGTACTTC. Translating it yields CASSVAIPLAGGTQETQYF.

The chain uses TRBV5-1 and TRBJ2-7; 8 bases agree with TRBD1. J gave up 5 bases and V 4 bases, and 8 bases lay outside the gene matches. The CDR3 length is 14 residues. The V gene's germline CDR1 is SGHRS and CDR2 YFSETQ. This CDR3 reads CASSKDRGEDEQYF. As DNA, the CDR3 is TGCGCCAGCAGCAAAGACAGGGGAGAGGACGAGCAGTACTTC.

The chain couples TRBV9 to TRBJ2-7; D possibly corresponds to TRBD1 (6 bases). The CDR3 totals 15 residues. V dropped 3 bases and J dropped 4 bases, with 17 bases sitting between them. Per the germline V gene, CDR1 is SGDLS and CDR2 is YYNGEE. The DNA of the CDR3 is TGTGCCAGCAGCGCTGGGACATCCGGTCTTTACGAGCAGTACTTC. As protein: CASSAGTSGLYEQYF.

CDR3 nucleotide sequence: TGTGCCAGCGCCGTAGGCAGGACAGGGGACGGCTACACCTTC. Protein: CASAVGRTGDGYTF. The rearrangement uses TRBV7-9 and TRBJ1-2; 9 nucleotides align to TRBD1. CDR1 and CDR2 (germline): SEHNR, FQNEAQ (reference sequence). The CDR3 length is 14 residues. Trimming at V came to 8 bases and at J to 8 bases, leaving 12 bases not matched to a gene.

This clone showed up just once. The gene calls are TRBV6-5 and TRBJ1-2; possible D gene TRBD1, 5 bases. Germline V gives CDR1 MNHEY, CDR2 SVGAGI. The length of the CDR3 is 12 residues. The V end was cut by 11 bases, the J end by 5 bases, with 15 bases between. CDR3 loop: CAGKTDLYGYTF. Here the CDR3 DNA reads TGTGCCGGCAAGACAGATTTATATGGCTACACCTTC.

The J gene is TRBJ1-1, the V gene TRBV30, with 8 bases matching TRBD1. The CDR3 length is 15 residues. Germline CDR1 reads GTSNPN; CDR2 reads SVGIG (reference sequence). V lost 5 bases, J lost 0 bases, and 8 bases stayed unmatched. Here the CDR3 reads CAWAKTGELNTEAFF. In DNA, the CDR3 is TGTGCCTGGGCCAAGACAGGGGAATTGAACACTGAAGCTTTCTTT.

V usage is TRBV11-3 and J usage is TRBJ2-2; no clear D gene. The germline CDR1 and CDR2 sequences are SGHNT and YENEEA. The ends were cut back, 3 bases at V and 5 bases at J, with 10 bases in the middle. The CDR3 has 14 amino acids. DNA of the CDR3: TGTGCCAGCAGCTTTTTCGGGTCTACCGGGGAGCTGTTTTTT. It specifies CASSFFGSTGELFF.

The rearrangement uses TRBV6-5 and TRBJ1-1; 12 nucleotides line up with TRBD1. The CDR3 is 15 residues long. The trim removed 7 bases at V and 9 bases at J, leaving 12 bases unmatched. Germline V gene data show CDR1 as MNHEY and CDR2 as SVGAGI. The CDR3 DNA is TGTGCCAGCACTAAACTCCCGGGACAGGGGGCACAAGCTTTCTTT. Protein sequence: CASTKLPGQGAQAFF.

This sequence joins TRBV4-2 and TRBJ2-3, with TRBD2 matching 12 bases. The CDR3 extends over 17 amino acids. Germline V gives CDR1 LGHNA, CDR2 YNFKEQ. Trimming took 4 bases from V and 5 from J; bases not matched to a gene: 10. CDR3: CASSPLTSGSIRDTQYF. CDR3 in DNA: TGTGCCAGCAGCCCCTTGACTAGCGGGAGTATCAGAGATACGCAGTATTTT.

The chain is built from TRBV12-5 and TRBJ2-7, with 7 positions matching TRBD1. V lost 5 bases, J lost 6 bases, and 13 bases stayed unmatched. This CDR3 has 15 residues. From germline, CDR1 is LGHNT and CDR2 FRNRAP. The CDR3 DNA sequence: TGTGCTAGTGGTACGCCCGGGACAGTAAGTGGCGAGCAGTACTTC. Its protein product is CASGTPGTVSGEQYF.

As DNA, the CDR3 is TGTGCCAGCAGCCATGAGTTGAGCGGGGGCTACACCTTC. Translating gives CASSHELSGGYTF. This chain joins TRBV3-1 (or the pseudogene TRBV3-2) and TRBJ1-2; D is unresolved. CDR3 length equals 13 residues. Per germline, CDR1 LGHDT and CDR2 YNNKEL (reference sequence). Trimming shortened V by 3 bases and J by 8 bases, and 13 bases separated the two germline ends.

The chain joins TRBV5-4 to TRBJ2-1; 11 nucleotides align to TRBD2. Germline CDR1 reads SGHNT; CDR2 reads YYREEE (reference sequence). This CDR3 is 16 amino acids long. V was clipped by 4 bases and J by 8 bases; unmatched bases: 11. The CDR3 DNA follows: TGTGCCAGCAGCCCGGAAAGTAGCGGGGGGGAGCATGAGCAGTTCTTC. This sequence encodes CASSPESSGGEHEQFF.